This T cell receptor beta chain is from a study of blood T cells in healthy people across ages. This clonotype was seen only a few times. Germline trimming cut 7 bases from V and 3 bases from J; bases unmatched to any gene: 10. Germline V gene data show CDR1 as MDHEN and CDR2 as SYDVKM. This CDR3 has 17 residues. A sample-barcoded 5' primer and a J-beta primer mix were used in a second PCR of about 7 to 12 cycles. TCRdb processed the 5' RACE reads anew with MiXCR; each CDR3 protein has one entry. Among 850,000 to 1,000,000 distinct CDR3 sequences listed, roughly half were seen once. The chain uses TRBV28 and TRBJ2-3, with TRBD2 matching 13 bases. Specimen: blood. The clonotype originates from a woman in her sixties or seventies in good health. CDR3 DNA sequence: TGTGCCAGCACAAGTCGTGGACTAGCGGGAGCAACAGATACGCAGTATTTT. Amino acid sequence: CASTSRGLAGATDTQYF.